The present TCR beta chain was sequenced within a study of blood T cell repertoires in COVID-19. In the study overall: COVID-19 samples, acute and convalescent, were from the United States, Italy and Spain. T cells, B-cell-depleted T cells, or PBMCs supplied cDNA or gDNA.

Seattle-derived patients entered the study during active infection and were followed longitudinally. The CDR3 length is 14 residues. The germline gives CDR1 GTSNPN, CDR2 SVGIG (reference sequence). V was trimmed by 3 bases and J by 8 bases, leaving 16 bases between them. Per the original methods: Nucleated cell number was recorded as an estimate derived from reference gene primer amplification. TCRdb keeps only in-frame clones here, not all; method: immunoSEQ multiplex PCR. V and J calls and clone size are as listed in that table; D and trimming were resolved from the DNA. The sample shows around 210,000 clones, nearly 90% of them seen only once.

This sequence originates from a man aged 50 to 59 with COVID-19, enrolled during active disease. Sequenced sample: peripheral blood. The gene calls are TRBV30 and TRBJ1-4, with D possibly being TRBD1 (6 bases). The CDR3 loop reads CAWREDRPREKLFF. As DNA, the CDR3 is TGTGCCTGGAGGGAAGACAGGCCGAGAGAAAAACTGTTTTTT. The whole variable domain, remainder taken from reference TRBV30 and TRBJ1-4, is SQTIHQWPATLVQPVGSPLSLECTVEGTSNPNLYWYRQAAGRGLQLLFYSVGIGQISSEVPQNLSASRPQDRQFILSSKKLLLSDSGFYLCAWREDRPREKLFFGSGTQLSVL.